The rows below give T cell receptor beta chains drawn from one sample of a study of shared clonotypes between healthy human individuals. Measured with immunoSEQ multiplex PCR; TCRdb has only the in-frame clones, and not every one. The table includes 2 million to 2.5 million clones, approximately 90% detected once. Sequencing used naive CD4+ T cells from PBMCs. These receptors all come from a young man in good health. Some clones in this sample may be carry-over from other donors' samples. The CDR3 runs from the conserved cysteine through the conserved F or W. The order of the fields is V gene, D gene, clone size, J gene, CDR3 DNA, CDR3 protein. The D gene is left open where the match is weak. Clone size, where shown, is once, few, many, or a class for clones that have expanded.

v_gene: TRBV28; d_gene: TRBD1; abundance: -; j_gene: TRBJ1-5; CDR3nt: TGTGCCAGCGATAAACGGACAGGCGGGGTTCAGCCCCAGCATTTT; CDR3aa: CASDKRTGGVQPQHF
v_gene: TRBV10-3; d_gene: TRBD1; abundance: -; j_gene: TRBJ2-2; CDR3nt: TGTGCCATCAAGGCAGGGGGCACCGGGGAGCTGTTTTTT; CDR3aa: CAIKAGGTGELFF
v_gene: TRBV11-2; d_gene: -; abundance: once; j_gene: TRBJ2-3; CDR3nt: TGTGCCAGCAGCCCAGGGCAGACTTCCACAGATACGCAGTATTTT; CDR3aa: CASSPGQTSTDTQYF
v_gene: TRBV7-3; d_gene: TRBD2; abundance: once; j_gene: TRBJ2-5; CDR3nt: TGTGCCAGCAGCTCGGGCGGGAGGCTGGGAGAGACCCAGTACTTC; CDR3aa: CASSSGGRLGETQYF
v_gene: TRBV14; d_gene: -; abundance: -; j_gene: TRBJ2-3; CDR3nt: TGTGCCAGCAGCCAACTAGGGAGCGGCACAGATACGCAGTATTTT; CDR3aa: CASSQLGSGTDTQYF
v_gene: TRBV7-9; d_gene: -; abundance: -; j_gene: TRBJ1-3; CDR3nt: TGTGCCAGCAGCTTATGGCGAGGGGGGGCTGAGGGCACCATATATTTT; CDR3aa: CASSLWRGGAEGTIYF
v_gene: TRBV28; d_gene: TRBD1; abundance: -; j_gene: TRBJ2-2; CDR3nt: TGTGCCAGCAGAAACTCGGGACAGGGGGTGGGGGAGCTGTTTTTT; CDR3aa: CASRNSGQGVGELFF
v_gene: TRBV6-5; d_gene: -; abundance: -; j_gene: TRBJ1-4; CDR3nt: TGTGCCAGCAGTTACAACGGTGAAAAACTGTTTTTT; CDR3aa: CASSYNGEKLFF
v_gene: TRBV4-1; d_gene: TRBD1; abundance: -; j_gene: TRBJ2-5; CDR3nt: TGCGCCAGCAGCCAAGTGATCACAGGGGGCTATGAGACCCAGTACTTC; CDR3aa: CASSQVITGGYETQYF
v_gene: TRBV28; d_gene: -; abundance: -; j_gene: TRBJ1-2; CDR3nt: TGTGCCAGCAGTTTCGTCCGGGGAAGCTATGGCTACACCTTC; CDR3aa: CASSFVRGSYGYTF
v_gene: TRBV6-4; d_gene: TRBD1; abundance: -; j_gene: TRBJ2-7; CDR3nt: TGTGCCAGCAGCCATCTGGCAGGGGGCGTCGAGCAGTACTTC; CDR3aa: CASSHLAGGVEQYF
v_gene: TRBV18; d_gene: -; abundance: -; j_gene: TRBJ2-2; CDR3nt: TGTGCCAGCTCACCGGAGATTGCGAACACCGGGGAGCTGTTTTTT; CDR3aa: CASSPEIANTGELFF
v_gene: TRBV28; d_gene: -; abundance: -; j_gene: TRBJ1-1; CDR3nt: TGTGCCAGCAGTTTAATGAGGAAGCGGAACACTGAAGCTTTCTTT; CDR3aa: CASSLMRKRNTEAFF
v_gene: TRBV7-9; d_gene: -; abundance: -; j_gene: TRBJ1-6; CDR3nt: TGTGCCAGCAGCCCACTCGGGGAGGTTTATTCACCCCTCCACTTT; CDR3aa: CASSPLGEVYSPLHF
v_gene: TRBV7-2; d_gene: -; abundance: -; j_gene: TRBJ2-7; CDR3nt: TGTGCCAGCAGCTTACTACAGGGACTATCCGAGCAGTACTTC; CDR3aa: CASSLLQGLSEQYF
v_gene: TRBV4-1; d_gene: TRBD2; abundance: once; j_gene: TRBJ2-1; CDR3nt: TGCGCCAGCAGCCAAGATCGTGCTAGCGGGCCCTACAATGAGCAGTTCTTC; CDR3aa: CASSQDRASGPYNEQFF
v_gene: TRBV2; d_gene: TRBD1; abundance: -; j_gene: TRBJ2-2; CDR3nt: TGTGCCAGCAGTCGTCCGGGACAGGGACTTACCGGGGAGCTGTTTTTT; CDR3aa: CASSRPGQGLTGELFF